This TCR beta chain comes out of a study of blood T cells in healthy people across ages (dated by TCRdb to between 2014 and 2016). Background on the whole study: In model experiments, template switching captured roughly one uniquely barcoded TCR beta cDNA molecule for every two T cells. For two donors (one aged 18 to 30 and one aged 80 or older), the study analyzed two additional independent replicas of 1 million unique cDNA reads from the same blood draw. To track age-related changes in TCR beta repertoire diversity, the study relied on deep sequencing normalized with unique cDNA molecular identifiers. To avoid experimental bias, donors of different ages were distributed randomly across sequencing lanes. The donors were split into four age groups: young (average approximately 16 years), middle-aged (39), aged (roughly 60) and long-lived (about 74).

In the case of this clonotype: Its antigen specificity is not known. No clone much larger than this one lies a single base away; base qualities are absent.

Overall results and qualifications from the work: Observed TCR beta diversity correlated strongly with the percentage of naive T cells measured by flow cytometry. Bulk unsorted PBMC profiling prevented conclusive comparison of naive and antigen-experienced compartments. Because the CMV infection status of the donors was unknown, age-related changes in expanded clonotypes may potentially have been confounded. Compared with the aged group, the long-lived group had more naive CD4+ T cells, fewer expanded clones and increased TCR diversity, a pattern suggesting age selection. As age increased, observed TCR beta diversity per million T cells dropped in a roughly linear way, and a significant reduction was already evident by age about 36. Estimates of total diversity based on one million sequenced T cells were regarded as lower bounds and as underestimates.

The donors were 40 or so Caucasian individuals from Russia, aged about 6 to 100 years, who were systemically healthy. Each donor gave ten milliliters of peripheral blood, drawn into EDTA-treated Vacutainer tubes. Ficoll-Paque density-gradient centrifugation was used to isolate PBMCs, with at least 6 million per sample. Trizol reagent was used to extract total RNA from PBMCs, with at least 6 micrograms per sample. For every donor, an aliquot of PBMCs went through flow cytometry to measure the percentages of naive CD45RAhigh/CD27high T cells. Library creation used 5' RACE. Data came from an Illumina HiSeq 2500. The second PCR ran for about 7 to 11 cycles and used a J-beta primer mix along with a sample-barcoded 5' primer. Each TCR beta cDNA molecule received a unique molecular identifier from a template-switch 5' adaptor carrying 12 random nucleotides. Each sample yielded at least 2.5 million CDR3-containing paired-end reads. All of the RNA was converted into first-strand cDNA using the Mint cDNA synthesis kit, with a TRBC-specific oligonucleotide serving as the primer. All cDNA was treated with uracil-DNA glycosylase and then went through a first 18-cycle PCR with the universal primers M1SS and BC2_uni_R. On the authors' methods: For normalization, 1 million high-quality reads, each with a distinct molecular identifier, were randomly selected from each sample. Instead of being binned into consensus sequences, reads with shared molecular identifiers were discarded. MiTCR, run with a Q25 quality threshold and the strictest error-elimination algorithm, handled CDR3 identification, clonotype clustering and error correction. Lower-bound total TCR beta diversity was estimated with a nonparametric unseen species model using Euler transformation. Using fastp at Q25 and MiXCR, TCRdb reprocessed the public reads and kept productive beta chains. A single entry per CDR3 protein holds the most common genes and DNA from its merged rows. Here the V and J calls rest on TCRdb's processing, not on the authors' analysis. The table for this sample lists 1 million to 1.2 million distinct CDR3 sequences; roughly two fifths of them were counted only once. The top ten constitute around 12% of the sample.

The germline V gene supplies CDR1 LGHNA and CDR2 YSLEER. V is cut by 1 base and J by 8 bases, and the space between the germline ends is 17 bases. From its cysteine to its phenylalanine, the CDR3 spans 16 amino acids. The entry retains the CDR3 DNA only, 48 bases that are in frame from base 1. Here the chain combines TRBV4-3 and TRBJ1-4; the D segment could be TRBD1, given 5 matching bases. The sequenced sample was blood. The clonotype was recovered from a man between 18 and 35 years old in good health. The DNA sequence reads TGCGCCAGCAGCCAAGTCGATGGGGGTCAGATGGAAAAACTGTTTTTT. Its translation is CASSQVDGGQMEKLFF.